This TCR beta chain was profiled in a study of blood T cell repertoires in COVID-19 (dated by TCRdb to 2019 to 2021). Context from the whole study: The collaborator samples originated in the United States, Italy and Spain and spanned the acute and convalescent phases of COVID-19. Where available, HLA class I and class II types were taken from metadata supplied by the sample provider and were not determined by assay-based typing. The samples were drawn from two sources: the first 160 participants of the ongoing ImmuneRACE study, and approximately 1,300 subjects contributed by 6 global collaborators. The repertoires were released in a freely available public database meant as a resource for research on the immune response to SARS-CoV-2. Deeply sampled blood TCRbeta repertoires from subjects exposed to, actively infected with, or recovered from COVID-19 were included in the dataset. The sample metadata nearly always contained a de-identified subject ID, COVID-19 status, age in years and sex. The material from the prospective study consisted of cDNA or gDNA derived from T cells, B-cell-depleted T cells, or PBMCs. Study-level results and caveats: The quantity of clinical and demographic metadata differed by source and by participant and was supplied without curation.

Concerning this clone itself: Its antigen is not yet known. Within one base of it there is no much larger clone, and no base qualities were kept.

The immunoSEQ Assay, a bias-controlled multiplex PCR, was used to amplify TCRbeta CDR3 regions from genomic DNA. In the paper's pipeline: Within the assay, amplification of reference gene primers was used to estimate how many nucleated cells each sample contained. Sequence reads were collapsed and filtered to measure the absolute abundance of every unique TCRbeta CDR3 rearrangement. For each sample, productive Simpson clonality was calculated as the square root of Simpson's diversity index across productive rearrangements. TCRdb mirrors the immuneACCESS table, restricted to in-frame sequences. Some clones are absent from its copies; in checked studies, under half trace to an unresolved V gene, and the reason for the others is unknown. That table is the source of V, J and clone size, and D and trimming were worked out from the DNA. In this sample the table shows tens of thousands of clones, around 86% of which occur a single time. The ten top clones hold roughly 2.7% of the sample.

The CDR3 measures 14 amino acids from cysteine to phenylalanine. The entry retains the CDR3 DNA only, 42 bases that are in frame from base 1. The trim is 5 bases for V and 8 bases for J, with a gap of 16 bases between the germline ends. CDR1 GTSNPN and CDR2 SVGIG are derived from the germline V gene (reference sequence). The collaborating institutions used their own protocols to collect whole blood in K2EDTA tubes. For TCRbeta analysis, collaborator samples were shipped as frozen whole blood, as isolated PBMCs, or as DNA extracted from either sample type. The material sequenced was peripheral blood. The V and J genes are TRBV30 and TRBJ1-6; D gene: possibly TRBD1, on 6 matching bases. The TCR originated in a man aged 80 or over with acute or convalescent COVID-19. The DNA sequence follows: TGTGCCTGGGAAAAACAGGGAAGGGATTCACCCCTCCACTTT. Translated, this gives CAWEKQGRDSPLHF.